This TCR beta chain is from a study of radiotherapy plus CTLA-4 blockade in lung cancer. For the study at large: Disease control reached 30% to 35%, with objective responses in approximately 17%.

The germline V gene has CDR1 SGHRS and CDR2 YFSETQ. J was trimmed by 5 bases and V by 4 bases; bases with no gene match: 9. The CDR3 consists of 15 residues. Broader study findings: In blood, tumor-derived TCR clones expanded after radiotherapy plus ipilimumab.

Produced via immunoSEQ multiplex PCR; TCRdb's table is partial and in-frame only. The profile shows 90,000 to 100,000 clones, about 86% of them singletons. Chemo-refractory metastatic non-small-cell lung cancer patients underwent focal radiation alongside CTLA-4 blockade with ipilimumab. In the case of this clone: The target antigen is unknown.

The sample in question was peripheral blood, obtained from a patient treated with radiotherapy plus ipilimumab. This TCR was recovered from a human donor with non-small cell lung cancer that progressed on radiotherapy plus ipilimumab. The chain carries TRBV5-1 and TRBJ2-7; TRBD2 matches 10 bases. Here the CDR3 reads CASSPLAGAPHEQYF. CDR3 DNA sequence: TGCGCCAGCAGCCCCCTAGCGGGAGCCCCCCACGAGCAGTACTTC.